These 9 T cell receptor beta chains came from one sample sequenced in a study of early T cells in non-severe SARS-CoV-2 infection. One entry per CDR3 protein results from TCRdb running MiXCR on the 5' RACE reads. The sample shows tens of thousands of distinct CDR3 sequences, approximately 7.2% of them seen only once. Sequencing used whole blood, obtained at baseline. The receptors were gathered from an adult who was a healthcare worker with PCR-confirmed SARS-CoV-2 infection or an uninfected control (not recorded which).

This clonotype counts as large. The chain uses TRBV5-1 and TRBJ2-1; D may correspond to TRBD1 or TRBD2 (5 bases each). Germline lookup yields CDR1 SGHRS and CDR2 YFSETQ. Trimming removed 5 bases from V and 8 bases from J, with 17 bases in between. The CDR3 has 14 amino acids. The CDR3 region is CASRTGGGADEQFF. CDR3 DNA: TGCGCCAGCAGAACTGGAGGTGGGGCTGATGAGCAGTTCTTC.

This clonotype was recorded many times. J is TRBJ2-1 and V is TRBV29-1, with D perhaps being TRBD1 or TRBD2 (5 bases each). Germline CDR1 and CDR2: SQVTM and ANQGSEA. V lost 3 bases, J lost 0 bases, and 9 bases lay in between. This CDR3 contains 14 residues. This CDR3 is CSVEGRNSYNEQFF. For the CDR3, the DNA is TGCAGCGTTGAGGGACGAAACTCCTACAATGAGCAGTTCTTC.

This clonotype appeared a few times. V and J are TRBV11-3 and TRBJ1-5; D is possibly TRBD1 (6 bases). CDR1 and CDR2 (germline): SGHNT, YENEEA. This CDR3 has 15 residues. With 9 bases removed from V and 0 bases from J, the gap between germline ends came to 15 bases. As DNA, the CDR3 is TGTGCCAGGGCCCGCAGGACAGATAGCAATCAGCCCCAGCATTTT. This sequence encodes CARARRTDSNQPQHF.

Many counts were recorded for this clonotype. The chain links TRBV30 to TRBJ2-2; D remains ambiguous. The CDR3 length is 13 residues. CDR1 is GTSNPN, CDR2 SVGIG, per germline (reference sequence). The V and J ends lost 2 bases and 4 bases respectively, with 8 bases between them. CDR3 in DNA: TGTGCCTGGAGTCCTTATAGCACCGGGGAGCTGTTTTTT. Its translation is CAWSPYSTGELFF.

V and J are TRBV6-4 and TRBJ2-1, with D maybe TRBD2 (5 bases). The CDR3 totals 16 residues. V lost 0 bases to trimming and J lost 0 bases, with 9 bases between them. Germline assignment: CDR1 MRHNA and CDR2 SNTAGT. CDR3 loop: CASSDSRTGSYNEQFF. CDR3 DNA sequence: TGTGCCAGCAGTGACTCCCGGACTGGCTCCTACAATGAGCAGTTCTTC.

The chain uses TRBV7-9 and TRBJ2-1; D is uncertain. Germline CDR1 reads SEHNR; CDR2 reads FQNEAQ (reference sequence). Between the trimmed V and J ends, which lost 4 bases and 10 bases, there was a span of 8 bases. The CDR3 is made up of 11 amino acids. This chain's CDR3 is CASSSDGEQFF. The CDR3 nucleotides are TGTGCCAGCAGCTCGGACGGCGAGCAGTTCTTC.

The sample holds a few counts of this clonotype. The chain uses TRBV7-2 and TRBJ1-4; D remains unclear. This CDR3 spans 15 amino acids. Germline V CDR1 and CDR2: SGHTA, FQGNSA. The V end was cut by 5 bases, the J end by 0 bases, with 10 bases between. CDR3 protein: CASSGKAATNEKLFF. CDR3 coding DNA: TGTGCCAGCAGCGGGAAGGCCGCAACTAATGAAAAACTGTTTTTT. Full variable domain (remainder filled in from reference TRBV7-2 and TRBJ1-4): GAGVSQSPSNKVTEKGKDVELRCDPISGHTALYWYRQSLGQGLEFLIYFQGNSAPDKSGLPSDRFSAERTGGSVSTLTIQRTQQEDSAVYLCASSGKAATNEKLFFGSGTQLSVL.

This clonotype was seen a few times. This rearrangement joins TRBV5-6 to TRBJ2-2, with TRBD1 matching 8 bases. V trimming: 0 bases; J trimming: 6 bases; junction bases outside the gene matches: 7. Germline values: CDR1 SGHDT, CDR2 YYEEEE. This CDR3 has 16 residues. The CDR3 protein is CASSLAGQAVSGELFF. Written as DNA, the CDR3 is TGTGCCAGCAGCTTGGCGGGACAGGCGGTCTCCGGGGAGCTGTTTTTT.

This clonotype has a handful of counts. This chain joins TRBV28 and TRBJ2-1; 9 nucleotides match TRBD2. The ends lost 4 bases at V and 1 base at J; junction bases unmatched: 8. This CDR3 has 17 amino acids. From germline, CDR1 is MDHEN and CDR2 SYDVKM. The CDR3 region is CASSSVAGDSSYNEQFF. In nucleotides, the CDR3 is TGTGCCAGCAGTTCCGTAGCGGGGGATTCTTCCTACAATGAGCAGTTCTTC.